Presented here are 18 T cell receptor beta chains from one specimen sequenced in a study of blood T cell repertoires in COVID-19 (dated by TCRdb to the early 2020s). Libraries were built with the immunoSEQ multiplex PCR assay. This immuneACCESS table, as held by TCRdb, lists in-frame sequences with V and J called but not all clones. Of the missing ones, under half trace to an unresolved V gene in checked studies; the others have no known cause. For this sample there are tens of thousands of clones; around four fifths appear just once. Around 21% of the sample is held by the ten biggest clonotypes. The sample consisted of peripheral blood. The receptors were sampled from a man aged 25 to 40 with COVID-19, enrolled during active disease.

The chain carries TRBV2 and TRBJ1-5; no clear D. The CDR3 is made up of 15 amino acids. V lost 0 bases, J lost 3 bases, and 9 bases lay in between. Germline V lookup: CDR1 SNHLY, CDR2 FYNNEI. The CDR3 nucleotides are TGTGCCAGCAGTGAAGCGAATTCTAACAATCAGCCCCAGCATTTT. Protein: CASSEANSNNQPQHF.

J is TRBJ2-3 and V is TRBV7-3, with D possibly matching TRBD2 (8 bases). Trimming took off 2 bases at V and 2 bases at J, with 17 bases between the two ends. The CDR3 has 17 amino acids. Germline V gene lookup returns CDR1 SGHTA and CDR2 FQGTGA. Here the CDR3 reads CASSLGGGGRYTDTQYF. The CDR3 region has the DNA TGTGCCAGCAGCTTAGGAGGGGGCGGGAGGTACACAGATACGCAGTATTTT.

J is TRBJ2-5 and V is TRBV3-1 (or the pseudogene TRBV3-2), with D perhaps matching TRBD1 (6 bases). Germline V gene data show CDR1 as LGHDT and CDR2 as YNNKEL (reference sequence). The V and J ends lost 0 bases and 2 bases respectively, with 7 bases between them. The CDR3 has 14 amino acids. The CDR3 loop reads CASSQETGQETQYF. The CDR3 DNA reads as TGTGCCAGCAGCCAAGAGACAGGTCAAGAGACCCAGTACTTC.

The genes are TRBV27 and TRBJ2-7; TRBD1 might be the D (5 bases). The CDR3 runs 13 residues. Looked up from germline, CDR1 is MNHEY and CDR2 is SMNVEV (reference sequence). The V end lost 3 bases, the J end lost 6 bases, and 12 bases lay between the germline ends. The CDR3 coding sequence is TGTGCCAGCAGTTTTATAGGGGCTAGCGAGCAGTACTTC. As protein: CASSFIGASEQYF.

About this clone: Other DNA sequences in the same sample also yield this CDR3. The J gene is TRBJ2-2, the V gene TRBV19, with D possibly matching TRBD2 (7 bases). V was cut by 3 bases and J by 6 bases, with 11 bases left in between. CDR1 and CDR2 from the germline V gene are LNHDA and SQIVND (reference sequence). The CDR3 is 14 residues long. The CDR3 DNA reads as TGTGCCAGTAGTATGGGGAGGGGGGCCGGGGAGCTGTTTTTT. The encoded protein is CASSMGRGAGELFF.

The chain recombines TRBV28 with TRBJ1-2; maybe TRBD1 (5 bases). Trimming cost V 6 bases and J 2 bases, with 16 bases left between them. Germline assignment: CDR1 MDHEN and CDR2 SYDVKM. This CDR3 has 15 amino acids. The CDR3 loop is CASSPSTTENYGYTF. The CDR3 DNA reads TGTGCCAGCAGCCCTTCAACGACAGAAAACTATGGCTACACCTTC.

This chain links TRBV7-9 with TRBJ2-1; D unresolved. Germline assignment: CDR1 SEHNR and CDR2 FQNEAQ (reference sequence). The CDR3 runs 15 residues. V was pared by 4 bases and J by 0 bases, with 10 bases between. CDR3 sequence reads: CASSYTTSSYNEQFF. The CDR3 region has the DNA TGTGCCAGCAGCTACACTACGAGCTCCTACAATGAGCAGTTCTTC.

The V gene is TRBV7-2, the J gene TRBJ2-7; a possible D gene is TRBD2 (6 bases). The length of the CDR3 is 16 residues. The V gene lost 1 base and the J gene lost 5 bases, with 18 bases spanning the gap. Germline V gene data show CDR1 as SGHTA and CDR2 as FQGNSA. The CDR3: CASSLELEGRLNEQYF. The CDR3 bases are TGTGCCAGCAGCTTAGAGTTGGAGGGCCGTTTGAACGAGCAGTACTTC.

This clone has just one count. V usage is TRBV5-5 and J usage is TRBJ2-4; no clear D. CDR1 and CDR2 (germline): SGHKS, YYEKEE (reference sequence). V shed 5 bases and J shed 4 bases, with 13 bases lying between them. This CDR3 spans 14 amino acids. The CDR3 reads CASSHIPKKNIQYF. The CDR3 nucleotides are TGTGCCAGCAGTCACATCCCAAAGAAAAACATTCAGTACTTC.

This clone has just one count. The chain couples TRBV5-4 to TRBJ2-2; 8 bases map to TRBD1. CDR1 and CDR2 from the germline V gene are SGHNT and YYREEE (reference sequence). The CDR3 totals 15 residues. With 5 bases clipped from V and 4 bases from J, the junction kept 7 bases outside the gene matches. The CDR3 DNA reads as TGTGCCAGCAGAATAGGAGGGACAGGCACCGGGGAGCTGTTTTTT. This translates into CASRIGGTGTGELFF.

This clone was detected once. This chain links TRBV5-1 with TRBJ2-7; D is perhaps TRBD2 (7 bases). This CDR3 has 16 amino acids. Trimming took 6 bases from V and 3 from J, leaving 22 bases between them. The germline CDR1 and CDR2 sequences are SGHRS and YFSETQ. The DNA for the CDR3 is TGCGCCAGCACCCCACGGCCGGGGGGCGGGGGCTACGAGCAGTACTTC. Translating gives CASTPRPGGGGYEQYF.

This clone was detected many times. The chain has TRBV12-5 and TRBJ1-3; 9 bases are shared with TRBD1. The CDR3 runs 20 residues. Germline CDR1 and CDR2: LGHNT and FRNRAP. With 1 base clipped from V and 2 bases from J, the junction kept 15 bases outside the gene matches. The CDR3 DNA sequence: TGTGCTAGTGGTTTGGCAACTGTCCCCTTGACAGGGGGAACTGGAAACACCATATATTTT. Translation: CASGLATVPLTGGTGNTIYF.

The J gene is TRBJ2-3, the V gene TRBV27, with 12 bases identical to TRBD2. The CDR3 length is 17 residues. Germline CDR1 reads MNHEY; CDR2 reads SMNVEV (reference sequence). V dropped 5 bases and J dropped 3; count of bases not matched to a gene: 9. Here the CDR3 DNA reads TGTGCCAGCAGTCTCCGACTAGCGGGGGTAATTACAGATACGCAGTATTTT. It is translated as CASSLRLAGVITDTQYF.

This clone has at least ten counts. The rearrangement joins TRBV7-9 to TRBJ2-5, with TRBD1 as a possible D gene (6 bases). Germline V gives CDR1 SEHNR, CDR2 FQNEAQ (reference sequence). This CDR3 has 16 amino acids. Between the trimmed V and J ends, which lost 5 bases and 2 bases, there was a span of 18 bases. The chain's CDR3 is CASSPPRGSQQETQYF. As DNA, the CDR3 is TGTGCCAGCAGCCCCCCGAGGGGGAGTCAACAAGAGACCCAGTACTTC.

The V gene is TRBV11-3, the J gene TRBJ2-7, with D unresolved. Trimming took off 0 bases at V and 4 bases at J, with 7 bases between the two ends. The CDR3 consists of 13 residues. CDR1 is SGHNT, CDR2 YENEEA, per germline. CDR3 residues: CASSLDTRYEQYF. The CDR3 coding sequence is TGTGCCAGCAGCTTAGATACGAGGTACGAGCAGTACTTC.

This chain connects TRBV9 to TRBJ2-7; D call uncertain. The CDR3 sequence is 12 residues long. V was cut by 0 bases and J by 3 bases, with 4 bases left in between. Germline CDR1 reads SGDLS; CDR2 reads YYNGEE. CDR3 in DNA: TGTGCCAGCAGCGTAGATAACTACGAGCAGTACTTC. This encodes CASSVDNYEQYF.

The chain joins TRBV6-5 to TRBJ2-7; a weak D match, TRBD1 (6 bases). The germline CDR1 and CDR2 sequences are MNHEY and SVGAGI. The V and J ends lost 2 bases and 2 bases respectively, with 16 bases between them. The CDR3 has 16 residues. The CDR3 region is CASSYEGRGPTYEQYF. CDR3 nucleotide sequence: TGTGCCAGCAGTTACGAGGGCAGGGGTCCCACCTACGAGCAGTACTTC.

V is TRBV10-3 and J is TRBJ2-5; 8 bases map to TRBD2. Germline CDR1 and CDR2: ENHRY and SYGVKD. With V trimmed by 4 bases and J by 4 bases, 11 bases remained unmatched. This CDR3 comprises 16 residues. In DNA form, the CDR3 reads TGTGCCATCAGTGGGACCCGAGGAGCGGGAGTAGAGACCCAGTACTTC. Translation: CAISGTRGAGVETQYF.